The clone carrying this T cell receptor beta chain was seen more than once but under ten times. The CDR3 has 12 residues. Germline loops: CDR1 MDHEN, CDR2 SYDVKM. J gave up 10 bases and V 6 bases, and 7 bases lay outside the gene matches. A single record per CDR3 protein comes from TCRdb applying MiXCR to the RT-PCR reads. The top ten hold 3% to 4.5% of the sample, which has about 700,000 distinct CDR3 sequences, 14% seen once. The sample consisted of memory CD4+ T cells from blood. The J gene is TRBJ1-1, the V gene TRBV28, with 8 positions matching TRBD1. The receptor comes from a female donor in good health, serving as a healthy control. CDR3 amino acids: CASSYPRGPAFF. The CDR3 nucleotides are TGTGCCAGCAGCTACCCCAGGGGGCCAGCTTTCTTT. Full variable domain (rest looked up from reference TRBV28 and TRBJ1-1): DVKVTQSSRYLVKRTGEKVFLECVQDMDHENMFWYRQDPGLGLRLIYFSYDVKMKEKGDIPEGYSVSREKKERFSLILESASTNQTSMYLCASSYPRGPAFFGQGTRLTVV.